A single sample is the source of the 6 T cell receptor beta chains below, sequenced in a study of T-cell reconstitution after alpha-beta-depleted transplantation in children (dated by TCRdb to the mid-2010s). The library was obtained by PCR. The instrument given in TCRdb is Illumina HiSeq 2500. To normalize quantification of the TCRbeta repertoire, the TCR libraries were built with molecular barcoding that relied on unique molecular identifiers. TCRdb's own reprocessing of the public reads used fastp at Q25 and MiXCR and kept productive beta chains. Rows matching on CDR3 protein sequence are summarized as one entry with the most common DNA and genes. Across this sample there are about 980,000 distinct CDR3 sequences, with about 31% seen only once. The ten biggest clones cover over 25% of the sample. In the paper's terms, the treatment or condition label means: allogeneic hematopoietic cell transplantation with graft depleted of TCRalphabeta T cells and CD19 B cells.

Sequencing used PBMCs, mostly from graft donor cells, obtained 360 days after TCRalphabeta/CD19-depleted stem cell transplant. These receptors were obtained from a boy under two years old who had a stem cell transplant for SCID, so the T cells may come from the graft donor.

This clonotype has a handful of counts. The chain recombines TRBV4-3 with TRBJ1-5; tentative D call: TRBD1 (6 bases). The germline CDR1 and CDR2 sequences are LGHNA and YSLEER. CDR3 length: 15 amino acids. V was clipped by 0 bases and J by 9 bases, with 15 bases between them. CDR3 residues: CASSQDRGTPLPQHF. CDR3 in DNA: TGCGCCAGCAGCCAAGATCGGGGGACACCCTTGCCCCAGCATTTT.

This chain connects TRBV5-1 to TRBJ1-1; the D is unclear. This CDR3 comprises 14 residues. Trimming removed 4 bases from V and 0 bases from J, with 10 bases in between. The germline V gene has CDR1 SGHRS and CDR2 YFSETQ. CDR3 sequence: CASSHEHVNTEAFF. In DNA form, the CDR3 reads TGCGCCAGCAGCCACGAACATGTGAACACTGAAGCTTTCTTT. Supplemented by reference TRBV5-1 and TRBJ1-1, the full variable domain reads KAGVTQTPRYLIKTRGQQVTLSCSPISGHRSVSWYQQTPGQGLQFLFEYFSETQRNKGNFPGRFSGRQFSNSRSEMNVSTLELGDSALYLCASSHEHVNTEAFFGQGTRLTVV.

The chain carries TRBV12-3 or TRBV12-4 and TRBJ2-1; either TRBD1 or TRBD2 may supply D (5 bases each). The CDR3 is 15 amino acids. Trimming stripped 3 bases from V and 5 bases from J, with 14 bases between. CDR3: CASSFGAKGDNEQFF. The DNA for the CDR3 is TGTGCCAGCAGTTTTGGGGCCAAGGGAGACAATGAGCAGTTCTTC.

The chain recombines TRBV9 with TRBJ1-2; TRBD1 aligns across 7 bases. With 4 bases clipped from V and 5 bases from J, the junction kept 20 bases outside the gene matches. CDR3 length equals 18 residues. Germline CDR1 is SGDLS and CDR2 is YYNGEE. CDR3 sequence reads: CASSLILRGPRLGYGYTF. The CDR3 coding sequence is TGTGCCAGCAGCCTAATTCTAAGGGGGCCCAGGCTGGGGTATGGCTACACCTTC.

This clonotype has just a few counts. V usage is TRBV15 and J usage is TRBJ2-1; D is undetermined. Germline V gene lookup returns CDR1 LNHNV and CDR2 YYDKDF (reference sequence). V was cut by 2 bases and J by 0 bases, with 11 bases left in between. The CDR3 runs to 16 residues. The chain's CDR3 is CATSRSHASSYNEQFF. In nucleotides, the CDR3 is TGTGCCACCAGCAGATCCCATGCTTCCTCCTACAATGAGCAGTTCTTC.

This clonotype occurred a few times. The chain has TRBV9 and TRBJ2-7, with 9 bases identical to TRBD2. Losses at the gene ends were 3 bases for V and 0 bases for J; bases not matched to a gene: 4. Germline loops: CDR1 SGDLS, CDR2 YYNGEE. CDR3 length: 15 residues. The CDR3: CASSASGDASYEQYF. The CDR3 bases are TGTGCCAGCAGCGCTAGCGGGGACGCCTCCTACGAGCAGTACTTC.